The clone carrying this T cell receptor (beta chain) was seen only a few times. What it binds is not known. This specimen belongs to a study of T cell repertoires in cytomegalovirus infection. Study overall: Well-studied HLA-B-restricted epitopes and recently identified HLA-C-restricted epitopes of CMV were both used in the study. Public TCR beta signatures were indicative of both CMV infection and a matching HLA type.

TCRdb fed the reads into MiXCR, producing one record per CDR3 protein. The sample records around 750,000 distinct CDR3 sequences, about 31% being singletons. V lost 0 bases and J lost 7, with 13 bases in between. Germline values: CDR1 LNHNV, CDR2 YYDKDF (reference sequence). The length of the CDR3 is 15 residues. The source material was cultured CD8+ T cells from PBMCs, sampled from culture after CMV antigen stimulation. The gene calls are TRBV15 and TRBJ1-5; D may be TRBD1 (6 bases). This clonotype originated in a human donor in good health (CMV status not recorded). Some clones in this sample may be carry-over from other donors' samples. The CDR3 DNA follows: TGTGCCACCAGCAGAGATTTGGGGGCCGGGCAGCCCCAGCATTTT. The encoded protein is CATSRDLGAGQPQHF.